This passage covers 17 T cell receptor beta chains from one sample sequenced in a study of blood T cell repertoires in COVID-19. Generated by immunoSEQ multiplex PCR, the TCRdb table keeps only in-frame clones and is missing some. This sample yields some 530,000 clones, of which approximately 85% are seen a single time; approximately 3.2% belongs to the top ten. Specimen: peripheral blood. The source of these receptors is a human donor in a cohort sampled during active COVID-19.

The gene calls are TRBV7-2 and TRBJ2-2; D is uncertain. Trimming left V 5 bases short and J 3 bases short, with 7 bases between. Per germline, CDR1 SGHTA and CDR2 FQGNSA. There are 13 residues in the CDR3. In nucleotides, the CDR3 is TGTGCCAGCAGCCTAGACTACACCGGGGAGCTGTTTTTT. Translation gives CASSLDYTGELFF.

The chain uses TRBV3-1 (or the pseudogene TRBV3-2) and TRBJ2-2, with TRBD2 matching 9 bases. V was clipped by 1 base and J by 4 bases; unmatched bases: 7. The CDR3 has 17 residues. The germline gives CDR1 LGHDT, CDR2 YNNKEL (reference sequence). CDR3 bases: TGTGCCAGCAGCCAAGGCGGGAGGGCCTTAGGCACCGGGGAGCTGTTTTTT. Protein: CASSQGGRALGTGELFF.

This chain joins TRBV6-5 and TRBJ2-7, with a weak D call TRBD2 (5 bases). The CDR3 loop spans 12 amino acids. Germline loops: CDR1 MNHEY, CDR2 SVGAGI. The V gene lost 4 bases and the J gene lost 3 bases, with 7 bases spanning the gap. The CDR3 here is CASSSEGYEQYF. The CDR3 DNA sequence: TGTGCCAGCAGTTCTGAGGGCTACGAGCAGTACTTC.

The chain links TRBV6-5 to TRBJ2-3; TRBD2 is a possible D gene (6 bases). The CDR3 sequence is 15 residues long. CDR1 and CDR2 from the germline V gene are MNHEY and SVGAGI. V was trimmed by 8 bases and J by 6 bases, leaving 21 bases between them. CDR3 DNA: TGTGCCAGCGTCTCGTTAAGGGGACTCGGGGATACGCAGTATTTT. Translation: CASVSLRGLGDTQYF.

The chain carries TRBV3-1 (or the pseudogene TRBV3-2) and TRBJ1-1; D may be TRBD1 (6 bases). Germline V lookup: CDR1 LGHDT, CDR2 YNNKEL (reference sequence). The CDR3 covers 11 residues. Trimming stripped 7 bases from V and 6 bases from J, with 9 bases between. The CDR3 reads CASKQGPEAFF. CDR3 in DNA: TGTGCCAGCAAACAGGGCCCTGAAGCTTTCTTT.

CDR3 nucleotides: TGTGCCAGTAGTATAGTCCCGGGGAGCTACGAGCAGTACTTC. It codes for CASSIVPGSYEQYF. The chain couples TRBV19 to TRBJ2-7, with D perhaps matching TRBD2 (5 bases). CDR1 is LNHDA, CDR2 SQIVND, per germline (reference sequence). Trimming cost V 1 base and J 3 bases, with 10 bases left between them. This CDR3 spans 14 amino acids. The whole variable domain, filled in from reference TRBV19 and TRBJ2-7, reads DGGITQSPKYLFRKEGQNVTLSCEQNLNHDAMYWYRQDPGQGLRLIYYSQIVNDFQKGDIAEGYSVSREKKESFPLTVTSAQKNPTAFYLCASSIVPGSYEQYFGPGTRLTVT.

This chain uses TRBV3-1 (or the pseudogene TRBV3-2) with TRBJ1-5, with D hard to call. Looked up from germline, CDR1 is LGHDT and CDR2 is YNNKEL (reference sequence). V was clipped by 4 bases and J by 7 bases, with 17 bases between them. CDR3 length: 15 amino acids. DNA of the CDR3: TGTGCCAGCAGCCCCGTAATTATTAATCAGCAGCCCCAGCATTTT. Residues: CASSPVIINQQPQHF.

The V and J genes are TRBV7-2 and TRBJ2-2; possible D gene TRBD1, 6 bases. Germline-derived CDR1 and CDR2 are SGHTA and FQGNSA. The CDR3 loop spans 13 amino acids. Trimming left V 7 bases short and J 6 bases short, with 12 bases between. The DNA for the CDR3 is TGTGCCAGCATTAGGGGGTTTGCCGGGGAGCTGTTTTTT. Amino acids: CASIRGFAGELFF.

V and J are TRBV6-6 and TRBJ1-5; D unclear. Germline CDR1 is MNHNY and CDR2 is SVGAGI (reference sequence). This CDR3 has 12 amino acids. V was shortened by 0 bases and J by 12 bases, with 9 bases between the two germline ends. The CDR3 loop reads CASSYSIQVQHF. In DNA form, the CDR3 reads TGTGCCAGCAGTTACTCGATTCAGGTCCAGCATTTT.

This clone has just one count. The chain has TRBV12-3 or TRBV12-4 and TRBJ1-6; TRBD1 might be the D (5 bases). The CDR3 loop spans 13 amino acids. V dropped 6 bases and J dropped 7 bases, with 10 bases sitting between them. CDR3 sequence: CASSDSPNSPLHF. CDR3 bases: TGTGCCAGCAGCGACAGTCCCAATTCACCCCTCCACTTT.

The chain employs TRBV2 and TRBJ1-1, with D perhaps matching TRBD1 (5 bases). Per germline, CDR1 SNHLY and CDR2 FYNNEI. The length of the CDR3 is 11 residues. Trimming cost V 7 bases and J 8 bases, with 11 bases left between them. The chain's CDR3 is CASTDRQEAFF. Here the CDR3 DNA reads TGTGCCAGCACCGACCGACAGGAAGCTTTCTTT.

CDR3 protein: CASSLGSGGLEQYF. The CDR3 DNA reads TGCGCCAGCAGCTTGGGTAGCGGGGGACTCGAGCAGTACTTC. V is TRBV5-1 and J is TRBJ2-7, with 9 positions matching TRBD2. The CDR3 spans 14 residues. In germline, CDR1 is SGHRS, CDR2 YFSETQ. The ends lost 0 bases at V and 6 bases at J; junction bases unmatched: 4.

The chain couples TRBV21-1 to TRBJ2-7; the table's D call, TRBD2, was not checked against the DNA. TRBV21-1 is labeled a pseudogene. The CDR3 extends over 18 amino acids. The CDR3 DNA is TGTGCCAGCAGCAGCAATGACAGGGCCCTAGCGGGAGTCTACGAGCAGTACTTC. Translating gives CASSSNDRALAGVYEQYF.

The V call is TRBV7-2, the J call TRBJ1-2; D is undetermined. CDR1 and CDR2 from the germline V gene are SGHTA and FQGNSA. The ends were cut back, 4 bases at V and 3 bases at J, with 9 bases in the middle. This CDR3 spans 13 amino acids. The CDR3, as DNA: TGTGCCAGCAGCTATCAGTTGGACTATGGCTACACCTTC. Translated: CASSYQLDYGYTF.

The V gene is TRBV15, the J gene TRBJ1-5, with 8 nucleotides matching TRBD1. Trimming cost V 5 bases and J 2 bases; bases outside gene matches: 8. CDR3 length: 16 amino acids. The germline CDR1 and CDR2 sequences are LNHNV and YYDKDF (reference sequence). The CDR3 loop is CATSPGQGGGNQPQHF. The CDR3 bases are TGTGCCACCAGCCCCGGACAGGGCGGTGGCAATCAGCCCCAGCATTTT.

The rearrangement uses TRBV25-1 and TRBJ2-2; 7 bases align to TRBD1. Germline V gives CDR1 MGHDK, CDR2 SYGVNS. This CDR3 comprises 16 residues. The junction had 4 bases not matched to a gene; V was cut back by 1 base and J by 2 bases. CDR3 region: CASSEFRDSNTGELFF. CDR3 nucleotides: TGTGCCAGCAGTGAATTCCGGGACAGCAACACCGGGGAGCTGTTTTTT.

This sequence joins TRBV28 and TRBJ2-2; 10 bases are shared with TRBD2. Germline V gene sequence: CDR1 MDHEN, CDR2 SYDVKM. The CDR3 contains 17 residues. V shed 5 bases and J 8 bases; nucleotides not matched to a gene: 14. CDR3 protein: CASSPPRSGRAGGELFF. Written as DNA, the CDR3 is TGTGCCAGCAGTCCCCCTCGCAGCGGGAGGGCCGGTGGGGAGCTGTTTTTT.